This T cell receptor (beta chain) was found in a study of blood T cell repertoires in COVID-19. Study at large: The analysed material was cDNA or gDNA that came from T cells, B-cell-depleted T cells, or PBMCs.

This CDR3 has 14 amino acids. The V gene's germline CDR1 is SGHAT and CDR2 FQDESV (reference sequence). V dropped 2 bases and J dropped 2 bases, with 9 bases sitting between them. Patients from Seattle were sampled longitudinally, starting during active infection. Under the authors' procedure: Amplification from reference gene primers served as the basis for estimated nucleated cell counts. TCRdb keeps only in-frame clones here, not all; method: immunoSEQ multiplex PCR. D and trimming come from the DNA, and the V and J calls and clone size come from that table. The sample includes roughly 250,000 clones, around 82% of them seen just once.

This TCR was sampled from a person aged 65 to 79 with COVID-19, enrolled during active disease. Sequenced: peripheral blood. This sequence joins TRBV11-1 and TRBJ1-1; possible D gene TRBD1, 6 bases. CDR3 sequence (DNA): TGTGCCAGCAGCTTATCGGGGGGCAACACTGAAGCTTTCTTT. Translating it yields CASSLSGGNTEAFF.